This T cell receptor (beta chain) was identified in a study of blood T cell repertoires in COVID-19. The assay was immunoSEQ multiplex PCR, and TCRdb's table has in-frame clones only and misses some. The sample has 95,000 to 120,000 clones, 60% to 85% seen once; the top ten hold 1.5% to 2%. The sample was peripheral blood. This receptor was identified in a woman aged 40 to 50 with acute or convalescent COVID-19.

In nucleotides, the CDR3 is TGTGCCAGCAGTGAGAGGGTGGGCGAGCAGTACTTC. Protein: CASSERVGEQYF. The chain has TRBV6-1 and TRBJ2-7, with D maybe TRBD2 (5 bases). The CDR3 extends over 12 amino acids. V lost 3 bases and J 6 bases, leaving 9 bases between the germline ends. Germline-derived CDR1 and CDR2 are MNHNS and SASEGT.